The 4 T cell receptor beta chains reported below all come from one sample, sequenced in a study of blood T cells in healthy people across ages. Primers used in a second PCR of about 7 to 12 cycles were a sample-barcoded 5' primer and a J-beta primer mix. TCRdb re-called the 5' RACE reads through MiXCR, storing one row per CDR3 protein. The repertoire holds around 1.5 million distinct CDR3 sequences, with 35% to 45% as singletons. Sample: blood. The receptors come from a woman younger than 30 in good health.

This clonotype was seen a handful of times. The chain employs TRBV10-3 and TRBJ2-1; 8 bases agree with TRBD2. The CDR3 extends over 17 amino acids. CDR1 is ENHRY, CDR2 SYGVKD, per germline. Trimming cost V 6 bases and J 5 bases; bases outside gene matches: 15. The CDR3 sequence: CAIRDSPGGDPNNEQFF. The CDR3 bases are TGTGCCATCAGAGATTCGCCGGGAGGGGACCCAAACAATGAGCAGTTCTTC.

The chain employs TRBV28 and TRBJ1-6; 7 bases fit TRBD1. The V segment lost 5 bases and the J segment 5 bases; nucleotides outside the gene matches: 6. Looked up from germline, CDR1 is MDHEN and CDR2 is SYDVKM. CDR3 length: 15 residues. The CDR3 region has the DNA TGTGCCAGCAGTCTGGGAGACAGGGATAATTCACCCCTCCACTTT. It codes for CASSLGDRDNSPLHF.

The rearrangement uses TRBV3-1 and TRBJ2-2, with 11 bases identical to TRBD2. CDR3 length equals 16 residues. CDR1 is LGHDT and CDR2 is YNNKEL in the germline V gene (reference sequence). V shed 2 bases and J 3 bases; nucleotides not matched to a gene: 2. DNA for the CDR3: TGTGCCAGCAGCCAACGGACTAGCGGGTACACCGGGGAGCTGTTTTTT. This encodes CASSQRTSGYTGELFF.

V is TRBV5-5 and J is TRBJ1-6; no clear D gene. Trimming removed 8 bases at V and 5 bases at J, with 17 bases between. Germline-derived CDR1 and CDR2 are SGHKS and YYEKEE (reference sequence). This CDR3 has 15 amino acids. Here the CDR3 DNA reads TGTGCCAGTAGCCGCGACGTCCCTCATAATTCACCCCTCCACTTT. It encodes CASSRDVPHNSPLHF.